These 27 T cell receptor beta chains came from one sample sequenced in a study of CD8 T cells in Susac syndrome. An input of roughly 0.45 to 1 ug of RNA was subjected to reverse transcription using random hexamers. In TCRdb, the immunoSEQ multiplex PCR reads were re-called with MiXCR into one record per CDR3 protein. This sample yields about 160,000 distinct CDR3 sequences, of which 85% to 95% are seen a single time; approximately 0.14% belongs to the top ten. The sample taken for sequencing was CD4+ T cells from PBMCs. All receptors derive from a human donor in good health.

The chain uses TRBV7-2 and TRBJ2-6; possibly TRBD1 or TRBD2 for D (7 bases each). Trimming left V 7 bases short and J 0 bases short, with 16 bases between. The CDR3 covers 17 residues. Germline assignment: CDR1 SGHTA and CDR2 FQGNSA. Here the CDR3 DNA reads TGTGCCAGCACCAGGGGGGGTGGGTTCTCTGGGGCCAACGTCCTGACTTTC. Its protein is CASTRGGGFSGANVLTF.

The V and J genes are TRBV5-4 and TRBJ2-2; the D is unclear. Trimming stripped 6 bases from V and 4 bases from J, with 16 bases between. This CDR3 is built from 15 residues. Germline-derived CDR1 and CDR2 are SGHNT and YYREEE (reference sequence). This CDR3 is CASTRSHDGTGELFF. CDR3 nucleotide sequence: TGTGCCAGCACCCGGAGCCACGACGGCACCGGGGAGCTGTTTTTT.

The DNA of the CDR3 is TGTGCCAGCAGCGTGGGTGGTCGGTCCGGGGAGCTGTTTTTT. It codes for CASSVGGRSGELFF. This chain connects TRBV9 to TRBJ2-2; unclear D gene. The V gene lost 2 bases and the J gene lost 6 bases, with 11 bases spanning the gap. Germline V gene sequence: CDR1 SGDLS, CDR2 YYNGEE. CDR3 length equals 14 residues.

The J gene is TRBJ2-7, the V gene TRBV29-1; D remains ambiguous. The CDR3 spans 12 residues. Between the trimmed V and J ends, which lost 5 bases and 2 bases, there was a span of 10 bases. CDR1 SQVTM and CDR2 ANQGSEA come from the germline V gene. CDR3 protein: CSVRTEPYEQYF. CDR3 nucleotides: TGCAGCGTTCGGACGGAGCCCTACGAGCAGTACTTC.

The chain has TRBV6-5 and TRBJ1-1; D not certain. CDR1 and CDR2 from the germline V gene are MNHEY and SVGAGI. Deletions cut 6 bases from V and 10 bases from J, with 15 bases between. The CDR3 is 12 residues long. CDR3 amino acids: CASSMDPPGAFF. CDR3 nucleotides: TGTGCCAGCAGCATGGACCCCCCGGGAGCTTTCTTT.

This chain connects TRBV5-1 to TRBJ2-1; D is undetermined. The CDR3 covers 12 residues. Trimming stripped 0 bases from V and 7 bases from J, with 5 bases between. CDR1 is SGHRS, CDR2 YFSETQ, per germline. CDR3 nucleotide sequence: TGCGCCAGCAGCTTGGAGTGGAATGAGCAGTTCTTC. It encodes CASSLEWNEQFF.

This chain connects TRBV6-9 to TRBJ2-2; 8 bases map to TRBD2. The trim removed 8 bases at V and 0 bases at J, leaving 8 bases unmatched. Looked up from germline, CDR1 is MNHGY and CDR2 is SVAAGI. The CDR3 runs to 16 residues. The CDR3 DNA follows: TGTGCCAGCTCCGGGGGGGGCGTAACGAACACCGGGGAGCTGTTTTTT. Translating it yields CASSGGGVTNTGELFF.

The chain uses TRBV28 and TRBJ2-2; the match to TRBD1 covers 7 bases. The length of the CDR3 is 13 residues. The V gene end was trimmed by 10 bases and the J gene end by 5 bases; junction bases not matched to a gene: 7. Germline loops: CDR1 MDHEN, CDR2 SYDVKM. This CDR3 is CATYRGWTGELFF. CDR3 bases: TGTGCCACGTACAGGGGATGGACCGGGGAGCTGTTTTTT.

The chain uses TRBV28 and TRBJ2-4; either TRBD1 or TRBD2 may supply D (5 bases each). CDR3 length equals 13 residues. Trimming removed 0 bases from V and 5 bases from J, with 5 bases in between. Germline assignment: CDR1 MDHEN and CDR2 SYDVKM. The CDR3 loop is CASSLWGENIQYF. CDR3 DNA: TGTGCCAGCAGTTTATGGGGGGAAAACATTCAGTACTTC. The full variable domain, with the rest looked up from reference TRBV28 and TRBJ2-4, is DVKVTQSSRYLVKRTGEKVFLECVQDMDHENMFWYRQDPGLGLRLIYFSYDVKMKEKGDIPEGYSVSREKKERFSLILESASTNQTSMYLCASSLWGENIQYFGAGTRLSVL.

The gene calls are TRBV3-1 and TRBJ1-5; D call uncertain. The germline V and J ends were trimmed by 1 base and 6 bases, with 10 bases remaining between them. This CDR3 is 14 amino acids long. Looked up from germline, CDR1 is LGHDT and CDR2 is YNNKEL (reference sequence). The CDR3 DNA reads TGTGCCAGCAGCCAAGGTATAGGTTTTCAGCCCCAGCATTTT. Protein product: CASSQGIGFQPQHF.

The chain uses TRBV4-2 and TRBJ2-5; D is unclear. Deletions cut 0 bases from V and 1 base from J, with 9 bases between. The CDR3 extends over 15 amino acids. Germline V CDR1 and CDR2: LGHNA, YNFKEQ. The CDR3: CASSQDPAVQETQYF. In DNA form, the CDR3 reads TGTGCCAGCAGCCAAGATCCCGCGGTCCAAGAGACCCAGTACTTC.

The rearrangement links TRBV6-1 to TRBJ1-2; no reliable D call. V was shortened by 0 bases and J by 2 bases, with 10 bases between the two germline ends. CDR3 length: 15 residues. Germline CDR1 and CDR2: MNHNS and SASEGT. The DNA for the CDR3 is TGTGCCAGCAGTGAAGCGCGGTCAGCAAACTATGGCTACACCTTC. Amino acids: CASSEARSANYGYTF.

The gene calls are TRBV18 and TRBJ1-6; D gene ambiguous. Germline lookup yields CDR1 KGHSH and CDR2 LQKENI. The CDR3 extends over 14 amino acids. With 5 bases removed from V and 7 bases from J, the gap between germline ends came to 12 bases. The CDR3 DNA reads TGTGCCAGCTCAAACGGGATGACAAATTCACCCCTCCACTTT. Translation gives CASSNGMTNSPLHF.

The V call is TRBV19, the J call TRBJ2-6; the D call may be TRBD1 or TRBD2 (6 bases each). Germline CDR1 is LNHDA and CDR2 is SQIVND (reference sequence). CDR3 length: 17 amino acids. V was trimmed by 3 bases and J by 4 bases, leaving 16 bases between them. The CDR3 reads CASSIPPGAGGANVLTF. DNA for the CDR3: TGTGCCAGTAGTATCCCCCCGGGGGCGGGGGGGGCCAACGTCCTGACTTTC.

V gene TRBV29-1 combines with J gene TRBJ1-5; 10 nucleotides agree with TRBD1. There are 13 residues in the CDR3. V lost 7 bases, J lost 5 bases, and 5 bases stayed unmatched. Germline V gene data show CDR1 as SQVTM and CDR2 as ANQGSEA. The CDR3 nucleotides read TGCAGCGCCGTGACAGGGGGCGATCAGCCCCAGCATTTT. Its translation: CSAVTGGDQPQHF.

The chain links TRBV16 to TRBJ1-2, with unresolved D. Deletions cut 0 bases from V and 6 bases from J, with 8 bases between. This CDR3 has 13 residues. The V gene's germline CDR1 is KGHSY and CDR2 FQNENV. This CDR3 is CASSQSGRDGYTF. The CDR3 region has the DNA TGTGCCAGCAGCCAATCCGGCAGAGATGGCTACACCTTC.

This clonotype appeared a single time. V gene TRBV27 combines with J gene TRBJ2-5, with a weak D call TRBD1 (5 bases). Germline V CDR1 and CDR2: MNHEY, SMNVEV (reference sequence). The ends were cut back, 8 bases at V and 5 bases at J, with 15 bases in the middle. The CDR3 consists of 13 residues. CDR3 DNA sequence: TGTGCCAGCCGGTTTGCAGGGCCCGAGACCCAGTACTTC. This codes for CASRFAGPETQYF.

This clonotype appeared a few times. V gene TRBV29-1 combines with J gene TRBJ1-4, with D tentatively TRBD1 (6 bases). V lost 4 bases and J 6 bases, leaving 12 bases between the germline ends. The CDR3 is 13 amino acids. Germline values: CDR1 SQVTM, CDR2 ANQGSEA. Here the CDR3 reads CSVVRQGHEKLFF. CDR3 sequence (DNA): TGCAGCGTTGTCCGCCAGGGGCATGAAAAACTGTTTTTT.

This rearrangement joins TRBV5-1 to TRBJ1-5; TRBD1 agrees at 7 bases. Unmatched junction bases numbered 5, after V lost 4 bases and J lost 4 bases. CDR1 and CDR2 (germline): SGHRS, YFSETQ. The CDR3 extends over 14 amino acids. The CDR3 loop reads CASSAGTANQPQHF. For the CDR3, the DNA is TGCGCCAGCAGCGCAGGGACAGCAAATCAGCCCCAGCATTTT.

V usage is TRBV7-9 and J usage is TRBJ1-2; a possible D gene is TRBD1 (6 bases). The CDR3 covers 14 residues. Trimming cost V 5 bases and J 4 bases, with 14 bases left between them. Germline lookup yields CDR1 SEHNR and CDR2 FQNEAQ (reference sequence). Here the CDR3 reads CASSPRQDFYGYTF. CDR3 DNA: TGTGCCAGCAGCCCCCGACAGGACTTCTATGGCTACACCTTC.

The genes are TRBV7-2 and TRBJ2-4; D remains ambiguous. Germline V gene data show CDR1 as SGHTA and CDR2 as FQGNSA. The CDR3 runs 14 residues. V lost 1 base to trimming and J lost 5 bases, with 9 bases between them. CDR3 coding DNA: TGTGCCAGCAGCTTAGACCGAGGCCAAAACATTCAGTACTTC. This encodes CASSLDRGQNIQYF.

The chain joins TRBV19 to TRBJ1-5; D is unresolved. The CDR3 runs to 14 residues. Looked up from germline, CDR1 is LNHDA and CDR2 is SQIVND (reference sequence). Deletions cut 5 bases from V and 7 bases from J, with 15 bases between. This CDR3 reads CASSLHGLGQPQHF. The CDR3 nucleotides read TGTGCCAGTAGTCTACACGGTCTGGGGCAGCCCCAGCATTTT.

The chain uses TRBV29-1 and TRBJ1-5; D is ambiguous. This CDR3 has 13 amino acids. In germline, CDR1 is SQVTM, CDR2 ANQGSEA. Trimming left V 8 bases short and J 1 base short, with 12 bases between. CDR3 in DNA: TGCAGCACTCGGGGAGGAAGCAATCAGCCCCAGCATTTT. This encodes CSTRGGSNQPQHF.

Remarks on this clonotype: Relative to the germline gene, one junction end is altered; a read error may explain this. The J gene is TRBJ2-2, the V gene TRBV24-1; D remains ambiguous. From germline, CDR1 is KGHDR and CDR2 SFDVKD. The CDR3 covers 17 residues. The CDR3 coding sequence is TGTGCCGCCAGTGATGCGTCGACAAGTAGTGGCACCGGGGAGCTGTTTTTT. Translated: CAASDASTSSGTGELFF.

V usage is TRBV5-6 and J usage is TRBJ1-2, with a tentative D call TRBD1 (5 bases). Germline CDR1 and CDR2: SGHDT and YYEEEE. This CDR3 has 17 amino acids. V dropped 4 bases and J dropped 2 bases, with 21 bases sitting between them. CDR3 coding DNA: TGTGCCAGCAGCGACCCGGGGGACTGGGGGGGAAACTATGGCTACACCTTC. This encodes CASSDPGDWGGNYGYTF. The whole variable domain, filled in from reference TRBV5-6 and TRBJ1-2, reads DAGVTQSPTHLIKTRGQQVTLRCSPKSGHDTVSWYQQALGQGPQFIFQYYEEEERQRGNFPDRFSGHQFPNYSSELNVNALLLGDSALYLCASSDPGDWGGNYGYTFGSGTRLTVV.

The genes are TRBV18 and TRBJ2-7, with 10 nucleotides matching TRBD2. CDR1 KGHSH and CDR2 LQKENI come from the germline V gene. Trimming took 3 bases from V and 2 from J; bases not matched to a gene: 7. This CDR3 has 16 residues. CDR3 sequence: CASSPRLAGATYEQYF. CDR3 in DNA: TGTGCCAGCTCACCGCGCCTAGCGGGGGCTACCTACGAGCAGTACTTC. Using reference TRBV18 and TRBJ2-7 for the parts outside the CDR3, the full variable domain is NAGVMQNPRHLVRRRGQEARLRCSPMKGHSHVYWYRQLPEEGLKFMVYLQKENIIDESGMPKERFSAEFPKEGPSILRIQQVVRGDSAAYFCASSPRLAGATYEQYFGPGTRLTVT.

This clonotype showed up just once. CDR3 sequence reads: CASSSAGQFTDTQYF. DNA of the CDR3: TGTGCCAGTAGTAGCGCGGGACAGTTCACAGATACGCAGTATTTT. The genes are TRBV19 and TRBJ2-3; TRBD1 is a possible D gene (7 bases). The CDR3 has 15 amino acids. Looked up from germline, CDR1 is LNHDA and CDR2 is SQIVND (reference sequence). With 4 bases removed from V and 2 bases from J, the gap between germline ends came to 13 bases.